A single sample is the source of the 7 T cell receptor beta chains below, sequenced in a study of T cells in Graves' hyperthyroidism and ophthalmopathy. Amplified TCR beta CDR3 regions came from RNA transcripts. Carried out on the TCR CDR3, a first-round RT-PCR used the HTBI primer set. TCRdb used MiXCR to reprocess the multiplex PCR reads, holding one entry per CDR3 protein. The table records roughly 100,000 distinct CDR3 sequences, about 50% of them present only once. The sample consisted of blood. These receptors were taken from a man between 35 and 55 years old with Graves' hyperthyroidism.

This rearrangement joins TRBV27 to TRBJ2-5, with D unresolved. The CDR3 is made up of 14 amino acids. Between the trimmed V and J ends, which lost 7 bases and 4 bases, there was a span of 16 bases. CDR1 and CDR2 from the germline V gene are MNHEY and SMNVEV (reference sequence). CDR3 protein: CASMGYQEGETQYF. In nucleotides, the CDR3 is TGTGCCAGCATGGGGTATCAAGAAGGAGAGACCCAGTACTTC.

This clonotype was counted a few times. This rearrangement joins TRBV6-5 to TRBJ1-5; D is unresolved. Per germline, CDR1 MNHEY and CDR2 SVGAGI. V gave up 11 bases and J gave up 2 bases, with 19 bases separating them. CDR3 length: 15 amino acids. DNA for the CDR3: TGTGCCTGCGCTGGACCGCCTTGGGGCAATCAGCCCCAGCATTTT. It specifies CACAGPPWGNQPQHF.

V and J are TRBV29-1 and TRBJ2-1; 8 bases agree with TRBD2. With V trimmed by 8 bases and J by 4 bases, 7 bases remained unmatched. The length of the CDR3 is 13 residues. CDR1 and CDR2 (germline): SQVTM, ANQGSEA. CDR3 sequence (DNA): TGCAGCAGTGAGCGGGAGAGGTACAATGAGCAGTTCTTC. This gives the protein CSSERERYNEQFF.

The CDR3 loop reads CASSLASGQGYEQYF. DNA for the CDR3: TGTGCCAGCAGCTTAGCATCGGGACAGGGGTACGAGCAGTACTTC. The chain employs TRBV7-6 and TRBJ2-7, with TRBD1 matching 10 bases. V lost 0 bases, J lost 4 bases, and 3 bases stayed unmatched. The germline CDR1 and CDR2 sequences are SGHVS and FNYEAQ. The CDR3 sequence is 15 residues long.

This clonotype was detected ten times or more. The CDR3, as DNA: TGTGCCAGCAGCCCAGGGGGGGAGGGAAACTATGGCTACACCTTC. It encodes CASSPGGEGNYGYTF. The gene calls are TRBV7-9 and TRBJ1-2; 7 bases align to TRBD1. J gave up 2 bases and V 5 bases, and 8 bases lay outside the gene matches. The V gene's germline CDR1 is SEHNR and CDR2 FQNEAQ (reference sequence). This CDR3 comprises 15 residues.

The CDR3 DNA reads as TGCAGTGCAACCGACAGGGGAGGGCAGCATTTT. It encodes CSATDRGGQHF. The gene calls are TRBV20-1 and TRBJ1-5; 8 bases match TRBD1. Germline CDR1 is DFQATT and CDR2 is SNEGSKA (reference sequence). The CDR3 totals 11 residues. V dropped 6 bases and J dropped 13; count of bases not matched to a gene: 8.

This clonotype was counted between two and nine times. The CDR3 sequence is CASSLGGVRDETQYF. CDR3 sequence (DNA): TGCGCCAGCAGCTTGGGAGGGGTCCGCGACGAGACCCAGTACTTC. The V call is TRBV5-1, the J call TRBJ2-5; D is perhaps TRBD1 or TRBD2 (5 bases each). V gave up 0 bases and J gave up 5 bases, with 14 bases separating them. The CDR3 is 15 residues long. In germline, CDR1 is SGHRS, CDR2 YFSETQ.